The 5 T cell receptor beta chains listed next were all sequenced from one sample in a study of long-term antiretroviral therapy in people with HIV. Samples were assayed with immunoSEQ v3.0 at survey level. This table comes from immunoSEQ multiplex PCR, and its TCRdb copy is limited to in-frame clones, with some not included. The repertoire holds over 25,000 clones, approximately 80% seen once, with 8.5% to 9.5% in the top ten. Material: unsorted PBMCs, obtained 3 years after starting antiretroviral therapy. The receptors derive from a man aged 35 to 55 with HIV.

This clone occurred a few times. J is TRBJ1-5 and V is TRBV12-5; D is possibly TRBD1 (6 bases). This CDR3 has 19 residues. V lost 2 bases to trimming and J lost 0 bases, with 20 bases between them. From germline, CDR1 is LGHNT and CDR2 FRNRAP. The CDR3 here is CASGLFWGWDTDSNQPQHF. The CDR3 bases are TGTGCTAGTGGTTTGTTTTGGGGGTGGGACACAGATAGCAATCAGCCCCAGCATTTT. Full variable domain (remainder filled in from reference TRBV12-5 and TRBJ1-5): DARVTQTPRHKVTEMGQEVTMRCQPILGHNTVFWYRQTMMQGLELLAYFRNRAPLDDSGMPKDRFSAEMPDATLATLKIQPSEPRDSAVYFCASGLFWGWDTDSNQPQHFGDGTRLSIL.

V is TRBV9 and J is TRBJ2-2; TRBD2 is a possible D gene (5 bases). This CDR3 region has 14 residues. Germline CDR1 and CDR2: SGDLS and YYNGEE. V was shortened by 0 bases and J by 6 bases, with 9 bases between the two germline ends. CDR3 bases: TGTGCCAGCAGCGTAGGAGGGCTCTCCGGGGAGCTGTTTTTT. This gives the protein CASSVGGLSGELFF.

This chain uses TRBV14 with TRBJ1-4; D might be TRBD1 (6 bases). Trimming pared 4 bases from V and 3 bases from J, leaving 12 bases between. Germline CDR1 reads SGHDN; CDR2 reads FVKESK. The CDR3 runs 15 residues. CDR3 in DNA: TGTGCCAGCAGCCCCAGGACAGTCGCTAATGAAAAACTGTTTTTT. This sequence encodes CASSPRTVANEKLFF.

The rearrangement joins TRBV19 to TRBJ2-3; D may be TRBD2 (6 bases). Germline CDR1 LNHDA, CDR2 SQIVND (reference sequence). The CDR3 covers 15 residues. Trimming pared 3 bases from V and 3 bases from J, leaving 13 bases between. The CDR3, as DNA: TGTGCCAGTAGTATCGTTAGCGGAAAGACAGATACGCAGTATTTT. As protein: CASSIVSGKTDTQYF.

The chain employs TRBV5-1 and TRBJ1-1; D is possibly TRBD1 (5 bases). Between the trimmed V and J ends, which lost 0 bases and 1 base, there was a span of 13 bases. The CDR3 loop spans 16 amino acids. The germline gives CDR1 SGHRS, CDR2 YFSETQ. The CDR3 DNA follows: TGCGCCAGCAGCTTGGTCAGGGTAAGGGGGAACACTGAAGCTTTCTTT. It yields the protein CASSLVRVRGNTEAFF.